The following is a T cell receptor beta chain sequence with its context. This sample was included in a study of blood T cell repertoires in COVID-19. The junction had 4 bases not matched to a gene; V was cut back by 2 bases and J by 2 bases. CDR1 is SEHNR, CDR2 FQNEAQ, per germline (reference sequence). This CDR3 region has 15 residues. The authors' processing: Counts of nucleated cells, estimated from reference gene primer amplification, were obtained. Here immunoSEQ multiplex PCR was the method, and the copy in TCRdb shows in-frame clones only, minus some. Clone size and V and J calls were adopted from that table, with D and trimming inferred from the DNA. The sample has about 110,000 clones, 75% to 90% seen once.

The rearrangement links TRBV7-9 to TRBJ2-3, with 7 bases that match TRBD1. This receptor was taken from a woman aged 60 to 75 with acute or convalescent COVID-19. Sequenced material: peripheral blood. The CDR3 coding sequence is TGTGCCAGCAGCTTATCAGGGGGACCCACAGATACGCAGTATTTT. Protein: CASSLSGGPTDTQYF.